One T cell receptor (beta chain) is described in this entry. This record belongs to a study of blood T cell repertoires in COVID-19. Study in general: COVID-19 samples from acute and convalescent phases originated in the United States, Italy and Spain. T cells, B-cell-depleted T cells, or PBMCs provided the cDNA or gDNA that served as material.

V lost 6 bases to trimming and J lost 1 base, with 9 bases between them. The CDR3 contains 13 residues. As handled by the study authors: From reference gene primer amplification, estimates of nucleated cell counts were derived. Sequencing was performed with immunoSEQ multiplex PCR; in TCRdb, only in-frame clones are kept and a portion is missing. That table gives V, J and clone size, and the DNA gave D and trimming. The sample yields more than 110,000 clones, more than 60% seen once. The receptor was isolated from a woman aged 45-59 years with active or convalescent COVID-19. The sequenced material came from peripheral blood. The V call is TRBV12-3 or TRBV12-4, the J call TRBJ1-1; tentatively, D is TRBD1 (5 bases). DNA of the CDR3: TGTGCCAGCAGCTCCGACAGGAACACTGAAGCTTTCTTT. Translation: CASSSDRNTEAFF.